This entry lists 5 T cell receptor beta chains sequenced from one sample in a study of T cell responses to AZD1222 COVID-19 vaccine. Method: immunoSEQ multiplex PCR; TCRdb's copy keeps in-frame clones and lacks some. The sample consists of 150,000 to 200,000 clones, 80% to 90% of them appearing once. The starting material was peripheral blood, obtained 28 days after the second AZD1222 dose. The receptors come from an adult who received the AZD1222 COVID-19 vaccine.

V is TRBV24-1 and J is TRBJ2-3, with a tentative D call TRBD1 (6 bases). The V and J ends lost 4 bases and 1 base respectively, with 17 bases between them. The CDR3 length is 17 residues. Germline values: CDR1 KGHDR, CDR2 SFDVKD. The CDR3 DNA reads as TGTGCCACCAGTGACCCTCACAGGGATGGGGGCACAGATACGCAGTATTTT. This sequence encodes CATSDPHRDGGTDTQYF.

V is TRBV9 and J is TRBJ2-3; D not certain. V was clipped by 4 bases and J by 10 bases, with 13 bases between them. Germline V gene sequence: CDR1 SGDLS, CDR2 YYNGEE. The CDR3 has 12 amino acids. The CDR3 is CASSRDSQAQYF. For the CDR3, the DNA is TGTGCCAGCAGCCGAGACTCTCAGGCGCAGTATTTT.

This chain links TRBV5-4 with TRBJ1-4; D is perhaps TRBD1 (6 bases). Trimming shortened V by 3 bases and J by 7 bases, and 19 bases separated the two germline ends. This CDR3 spans 16 amino acids. Per germline, CDR1 SGHNT and CDR2 YYREEE (reference sequence). The CDR3 sequence: CASSSTGDTSREKLFF. The CDR3 region has the DNA TGTGCCAGCAGCTCCACGGGGGACACTTCTCGTGAAAAACTGTTTTTT. Combining the CDR3 with reference TRBV5-4 and TRBJ1-4 gives the whole variable domain ETGVTQSPTHLIKTRGQQVTLRCSSQSGHNTVSWYQQALGQGPQFIFQYYREEENGRGNFPPRFSGLQFPNYSSELNVNALELDDSALYLCASSSTGDTSREKLFFGSGTQLSVL.

The chain uses TRBV19 and TRBJ1-1, with unresolved D. The CDR3 totals 13 residues. The germline CDR1 and CDR2 sequences are LNHDA and SQIVND (reference sequence). The ends were cut back, 6 bases at V and 1 base at J, with 9 bases in the middle. CDR3: CASSTVANTEAFF. As DNA, the CDR3 is TGTGCCAGTAGCACTGTAGCGAACACTGAAGCTTTCTTT.

The gene calls are TRBV12-5 and TRBJ1-5; 7 bases fit TRBD1. The V gene end was trimmed by 5 bases and the J gene end by 2 bases; junction bases not matched to a gene: 9. The CDR3 extends over 16 amino acids. CDR1 is LGHNT, CDR2 FRNRAP, per germline. DNA for the CDR3: TGTGCTAGTGGTCCAACAGGGGACGGTCGCAATCAGCCCCAGCATTTT. Its translation is CASGPTGDGRNQPQHF.